Below are 26 T cell receptor beta chains sequenced from a single sample in a study of cytomegalovirus exposure and HLA in healthy donors. The study ran its PCR with 60 Vbeta and 13 Jbeta primers. The assay was immunoSEQ multiplex PCR, and TCRdb's table has in-frame clones only and misses some. The table has approximately 220,000 clones, more than 75% seen once. What was sequenced was PBMCs. These receptors all come from a man aged 40-49 years in good health and CMV-seropositive.

This clone was counted a single time. This chain uses TRBV19 with TRBJ2-2; D ambiguous. The CDR3 contains 15 residues. Germline CDR1 reads LNHDA; CDR2 reads SQIVND (reference sequence). Trimming cost V 7 bases and J 7 bases, with 19 bases left between them. The chain's CDR3 is CASTLPTSDGGELFF. DNA of the CDR3: TGTGCCAGTACTCTTCCTACCAGCGACGGCGGGGAGCTGTTTTTT.

V and J are TRBV19 and TRBJ2-7; 9 bases agree with TRBD1. The CDR3 is 14 residues long. CDR1 is LNHDA, CDR2 SQIVND, per germline (reference sequence). V was clipped by 5 bases and J by 3 bases; unmatched bases: 5. CDR3: CASSGDRADYEQYV. CDR3 DNA: TGTGCCAGTAGTGGGGACAGGGCCGACTACGAGCAGTACGTC.

The CDR3 nucleotides are TGTGCCAGCGGAGCGGGTGTGCTGAACACTGAAGCTTTCTTT. Its translation is CASGAGVLNTEAFF. V and J are TRBV11-3 and TRBJ1-1; D gene uncertain. This CDR3 spans 14 amino acids. Germline-derived CDR1 and CDR2 are SGHNT and YENEEA. V lost 8 bases, J lost 0 bases, and 13 bases lay in between.

This clone was counted a single time. The genes are TRBV27 and TRBJ2-3; 8 bases line up with TRBD2. The J segment lost 1 base and the V segment lost 6 bases, leaving 3 bases of the junction unmatched. In germline, CDR1 is MNHEY, CDR2 SMNVEV (reference sequence). This CDR3 is 14 amino acids long. This chain's CDR3 is CASRGAGGTDTQYF. The CDR3 bases are TGTGCCAGCAGGGGAGCGGGAGGCACAGATACGCAGTATTTT.

The rearrangement joins TRBV7-9 to TRBJ2-7; 8 bases agree with TRBD1. This CDR3 is 15 amino acids long. Germline V gene sequence: CDR1 SEHNR, CDR2 FQNEAQ (reference sequence). V shed 4 bases and J 5 bases; nucleotides not matched to a gene: 10. In DNA, the CDR3 is TGTGCCAGCAGCTCGCCCGCTTCAGGGGGCAACGAGCAGTACGTC. The encoded protein is CASSSPASGGNEQYV.

The CDR3 sequence is CASSLAVSGRGPTDTQYF. The CDR3 region has the DNA TGTGCCAGCAGCTTAGCGGTTAGCGGGAGGGGTCCCACAGATACGCAGTATTTT. This rearrangement joins TRBV7-9 to TRBJ2-3; 11 positions match TRBD2. The ends lost 0 bases at V and 2 bases at J; junction bases unmatched: 7. Germline V CDR1 and CDR2: SEHNR, FQNEAQ (reference sequence). This CDR3 has 18 amino acids. The full variable domain, completed using reference TRBV7-9 and TRBJ2-3, is DTGVSQNPRHKITKRGQNVTFRCDPISEHNRLYWYRQTLGQGPEFLTYFQNEAQLEKSRLLSDRFSAERPKGSFSTLEIQRTEQGDSAMYLCASSLAVSGRGPTDTQYFGPGTRLTVL.

The chain's CDR3 is CASSVLAGGYEQYV. DNA for the CDR3: TGTGCCAGCAGTGTACTAGCGGGAGGCTACGAGCAGTACGTC. This sequence joins TRBV6-5 and TRBJ2-7, with 12 bases identical to TRBD2. The germline V gene has CDR1 MNHEY and CDR2 SVGAGI. The CDR3 loop spans 14 amino acids. V gave up 5 bases and J gave up 3 bases; unmatched junction bases: 2.

J is TRBJ2-1 and V is TRBV7-9; 11 bases align to TRBD2. The CDR3 is 16 residues long. Trimming cost V 5 bases and J 9 bases; bases outside gene matches: 12. Germline values: CDR1 SEHNR, CDR2 FQNEAQ (reference sequence). CDR3: CASSPTSGREVREQFF. As DNA, the CDR3 is TGTGCCAGCAGCCCCACTAGCGGGAGAGAGGTGCGTGAGCAGTTCTTC.

V and J are TRBV6-4 and TRBJ2-1; the match to TRBD2 covers 10 bases. The germline V gene encodes CDR1 MRHNA and CDR2 SNTAGT. V lost 8 bases and J lost 6; bases outside the gene matches: 10. The CDR3 runs to 15 residues. CDR3 protein: CASSTGTSVINEQFF. The CDR3 DNA follows: TGTGCCAGCTCTACCGGGACTAGCGTGATCAATGAGCAGTTCTTC.

The chain combines TRBV5-1 with TRBJ1-1, with D unclear. Germline lookup yields CDR1 SGHRS and CDR2 YFSETQ. Trimming pared 0 bases from V and 4 bases from J, leaving 4 bases between. The CDR3 is 12 residues long. CDR3 sequence: CASSLDITEAFF. CDR3 nucleotides: TGCGCCAGCAGCTTGGACATCACTGAAGCTTTCTTT.

The chain recombines TRBV6-6 with TRBJ2-1, with D unresolved. CDR1 is MNHNY and CDR2 is SVGAGI in the germline V gene (reference sequence). The CDR3 spans 12 residues. The germline V and J ends were trimmed by 5 bases and 9 bases, with 11 bases remaining between them. The CDR3 coding sequence is TGTGCCAGCAGTCCAACCTTGAGTGAGCAGTTCTTC. Its translation is CASSPTLSEQFF.

The V call is TRBV5-1, the J call TRBJ1-1; D is undetermined. There are 13 residues in the CDR3. In germline, CDR1 is SGHRS, CDR2 YFSETQ. V gave up 2 bases and J gave up 1 base, with 6 bases separating them. The CDR3 spells CASSFRQNTEAFF. The DNA of the CDR3 is TGCGCCAGCAGCTTCCGACAGAACACTGAAGCTTTCTTT.

The CDR3 sequence is CASSPDRVQPQHF. CDR3 DNA sequence: TGTGCCAGCAGCCCGGACAGGGTTCAGCCCCAGCATTTT. The chain carries TRBV27 and TRBJ1-5; the match to TRBD1 covers 8 bases. V trimming: 6 bases; J trimming: 6 bases; junction bases outside the gene matches: 4. This CDR3 spans 13 amino acids. The germline gives CDR1 MNHEY, CDR2 SMNVEV (reference sequence).

In its sample, this clone was seen once. The chain joins TRBV2 to TRBJ2-7; D remains ambiguous. V lost 8 bases, J lost 4 bases, and 9 bases lay in between. The CDR3 is 11 amino acids. Germline values: CDR1 SNHLY, CDR2 FYNNEI. The CDR3, as DNA: TGTGCCAGCTTTTCGGAGTACGAGCAGTACTTC. Translating it yields CASFSEYEQYF. Using reference TRBV2 and TRBJ2-7 for the parts outside the CDR3, the full variable domain is EPEVTQTPSHQVTQMGQEVILRCVPISNHLYFYWYRQILGQKVEFLVSFYNNEISEKSEIFDDQFSVERPDGSNFTLKIRSTKLEDSAMYFCASFSEYEQYFGPGTRLTVT.

The genes are TRBV19 and TRBJ1-4, with 7 bases identical to TRBD1. The trim removed 1 base at V and 0 bases at J, leaving 8 bases unmatched. Germline CDR1 reads LNHDA; CDR2 reads SQIVND (reference sequence). CDR3 size: 18 residues. The CDR3: CASSIGIGTDATNEKLFF. CDR3 DNA: TGTGCCAGTAGTATAGGGATCGGGACAGATGCAACTAATGAAAAACTGTTTTTT.

The CDR3 DNA sequence: TGCGCCAGCAGCCAAGTTCAGGACAGTACGTACAATGAGCAGTTCTTC. Protein: CASSQVQDSTYNEQFF. The chain joins TRBV4-1 to TRBJ2-1; D perhaps matches TRBD1 (6 bases). Trimming removed 1 base at V and 4 bases at J, with 14 bases between. Germline CDR1 and CDR2: MGHRA and YSYEKL. CDR3 size: 16 residues.

The V and J genes are TRBV7-3 and TRBJ2-5; 15 positions match TRBD2. Germline assignment: CDR1 SGHTA and CDR2 FQGTGA. The CDR3 totals 16 residues. V was clipped by 5 bases and J by 4 bases; unmatched bases: 5. For the CDR3, the DNA is TGTGCCAGCAGCCTAGGGACTAGCGGGAGGAGAGAGACCCAGTACTTC. Protein: CASSLGTSGRRETQYF.

The chain has TRBV4-1 and TRBJ2-7; 8 positions agree with TRBD2. The CDR3 extends over 14 amino acids. The J segment lost 5 bases and the V segment lost 1 base, leaving 4 bases of the junction unmatched. From germline, CDR1 is MGHRA and CDR2 YSYEKL. CDR3 sequence (DNA): TGCGCCAGCAGCCAAGCTGCGGGAGGCGACGAGCAGTACTTC. Its translation: CASSQAAGGDEQYF.

V is TRBV13 and J is TRBJ2-5; 7 bases agree with TRBD2. Germline CDR1 and CDR2: PRHDT and FYEKMQ (reference sequence). The CDR3 contains 14 residues. Germline trimming cut 4 bases from V and 4 bases from J; bases unmatched to any gene: 6. The CDR3 region is CASSSQREGETQYF. CDR3 bases: TGTGCCAGCAGCTCACAGCGGGAAGGAGAGACCCAGTACTTC.

V and J are TRBV27 and TRBJ2-2; D is possibly TRBD2 (5 bases). Trimming left V 2 bases short and J 3 bases short, with 13 bases between. Germline V gene lookup returns CDR1 MNHEY and CDR2 SMNVEV (reference sequence). The CDR3 sequence is 16 residues long. As DNA, the CDR3 is TGTGCCAGCAGTTTAAGGTCCGGACTCTACACCGGGGAGCTGTTTTTT. Residues: CASSLRSGLYTGELFF.

CDR3 DNA sequence: TGTGCCAGCAGTTTCCTCGGGGGACTAGCAACAGATACGCAGTATTTT. Its translation: CASSFLGGLATDTQYF. This rearrangement joins TRBV27 to TRBJ2-3; 9 positions match TRBD2. The CDR3 extends over 16 amino acids. The junction had 7 bases not matched to a gene; V was cut back by 3 bases and J by 3 bases. Germline V CDR1 and CDR2: MNHEY, SMNVEV (reference sequence).

V usage is TRBV10-1 and J usage is TRBJ2-6; D uncertain. Trimming cost V 9 bases and J 3 bases, with 9 bases left between them. The CDR3 loop spans 13 amino acids. Looked up from germline, CDR1 is WNHNN and CDR2 is SYGVQD (reference sequence). Here the CDR3 reads CASAPNGANVLTF. CDR3 coding DNA: TGCGCCAGTGCCCCTAATGGGGCCAACGTCCTGACTTTC.

The CDR3 DNA reads TGTGCCAGCAGTTCACAGGGGAACACTGAAGCTTTCTTT. Protein product: CASSSQGNTEAFF. J is TRBJ1-1 and V is TRBV27; possibly TRBD1 for D (6 bases). CDR3 length equals 13 residues. The germline CDR1 and CDR2 sequences are MNHEY and SMNVEV (reference sequence). Trimming pared 4 bases from V and 1 base from J, leaving 7 bases between.

The chain combines TRBV5-1 with TRBJ1-4, with D possibly TRBD1 on 5 matching bases. From germline, CDR1 is SGHRS and CDR2 YFSETQ. This CDR3 spans 13 amino acids. Trimming left V 6 bases short and J 7 bases short, with 13 bases between. The CDR3 sequence: CASKVGEVEKLFF. The CDR3 DNA follows: TGCGCCAGCAAAGTAGGGGAGGTTGAAAAACTGTTTTTT.

The chain combines TRBV11-2 with TRBJ1-4; unclear D gene. V lost 5 bases to trimming and J lost 3 bases, with 22 bases between them. The length of the CDR3 is 18 residues. Germline CDR1 and CDR2: SGHAT and FQNNGV. For the CDR3, the DNA is TGTGCCAGCAGCCCCTATGGTACAGCCTCTTTTGCTAATGAAAAACTGTTTTTT. Its translation: CASSPYGTASFANEKLFF. Full variable domain (rest looked up from reference TRBV11-2 and TRBJ1-4): EAGVAQSPRYKIIEKRQSVAFWCNPISGHATLYWYQQILGQGPKLLIQFQNNGVVDDSQLPKDRFSAERLKGVDSTLKIQPAKLEDSAVYLCASSPYGTASFANEKLFFGSGTQLSVL.

The genes are TRBV2 and TRBJ1-2, with 10 nucleotides matching TRBD1. This CDR3 comprises 16 residues. The V gene end was trimmed by 3 bases and the J gene end by 0 bases; junction bases not matched to a gene: 4. Germline V gene data show CDR1 as SNHLY and CDR2 as FYNNEI. The CDR3 nucleotides are TGTGCCAGCAGTGAGGGACAGGGGATCCCTAACTATGGCTACACCTTC. Translated: CASSEGQGIPNYGYTF.